These 30 T cell receptor beta chains share one sample of origin, sequenced in a study of metastatic and nonmetastatic thyroid tumors (dated by TCRdb to 2020 to 2021). No patient had received any treatment before thyroid surgery. Library generation was performed with PCR. Sequencing instrument: Illumina HiSeq 4000. The public reads were reprocessed in TCRdb via fastp at Q25 and MiXCR, keeping in-frame beta chains. For this sample the table gives some 23,000 clones, of which around 20% were detected only once. The ten largest clones capture less than 4.5% of the sample. Sequenced sample: adjacent normal tissue. The receptors were sampled from a female donor with papillary thyroid cancer or a benign thyroid nodule (not recorded which). Some clones in this sample may be carry-over from other donors' samples.

Notes on this clone: A much bigger clone sits one base away, suggesting this may be a read error. This rearrangement joins TRBV29-1 to TRBJ2-5; 7 bases agree with TRBD2. The CDR3 is 16 residues long. With V trimmed by 2 bases and J by 7 bases, 16 bases remained unmatched. Germline assignment: CDR1 SQVTM and CDR2 ANQGSEA. Here the CDR3 DNA reads TGCAGCGTTGAAAGCGGGACGGACGAAAGAGTCGGGACCCAGTACTTC. Its translation: CSVESGTDERVGTQYF.

This clone is termed medium-sized (0.01 to 0.1%). V is TRBV6-1 and J is TRBJ1-2, with 8 bases aligning to TRBD1. Germline V CDR1 and CDR2: MNHNS, SASEGT. The CDR3 is 13 residues long. V lost 5 bases and J lost 4; bases outside the gene matches: 3. CDR3 DNA: TGTGCCAGCAGTCGGGACAGGATCTATGGCTACACCTTC. As protein: CASSRDRIYGYTF.

This clone occurred many times. The chain combines TRBV9 with TRBJ1-5; 8 positions match TRBD1. The germline V gene has CDR1 SGDLS and CDR2 YYNGEE. CDR3 size: 14 residues. V was pared by 6 bases and J by 3 bases, with 5 bases of the junction left unmatched. CDR3: CASNSGGSNQPQHF. The CDR3 bases are TGTGCCAGCAATTCAGGGGGCTCCAATCAGCCCCAGCATTTT.

This clone was detected a few times. The rearrangement joins TRBV6-1 to TRBJ1-2; 8 bases fit TRBD1. The CDR3 is 15 residues long. The V segment lost 6 bases and the J segment 2 bases; nucleotides outside the gene matches: 8. Germline loops: CDR1 MNHNS, CDR2 SASEGT. CDR3 protein: CASRYRTGQNYGYTF. The CDR3 nucleotides are TGTGCCAGCAGATATCGGACAGGGCAAAACTATGGCTACACCTTC.

This clone was counted many times. This rearrangement joins TRBV7-2 to TRBJ2-1; D not certain. Between the trimmed V and J ends, which lost 3 bases and 4 bases, there was a span of 7 bases. The CDR3 sequence is 13 residues long. The germline V gene encodes CDR1 SGHTA and CDR2 FQGNSA. CDR3 region: CASSLYEYNEQFF. The CDR3 DNA sequence: TGTGCCAGCAGCTTGTACGAGTACAATGAGCAGTTCTTC.

V and J are TRBV9 and TRBJ1-3; D gene ambiguous. Trimming pared 2 bases from V and 2 bases from J, leaving 8 bases between. The CDR3 has 14 amino acids. Germline values: CDR1 SGDLS, CDR2 YYNGEE. This CDR3 reads CASSVSDAGNTIYF. The CDR3 region has the DNA TGTGCCAGCAGCGTCTCAGACGCTGGAAACACCATATATTTT.

The sample holds many counts of this clone. CDR3 protein: CASSHFTSGQGSYEQYF. The CDR3 DNA follows: TGCGCCAGCAGCCATTTCACGTCGGGCCAAGGCTCCTACGAGCAGTACTTC. V gene TRBV4-1 combines with J gene TRBJ2-7, with D hard to call. The ends were cut back, 3 bases at V and 0 bases at J, with 18 bases in the middle. Germline-derived CDR1 and CDR2 are MGHRA and YSYEKL. The CDR3 contains 17 residues.

V is TRBV7-3 and J is TRBJ1-2; D unclear. CDR1 and CDR2 from the germline V gene are SGHTA and FQGTGA. Trimming removed 6 bases from V and 6 bases from J, with 14 bases in between. The CDR3 spans 13 residues. This CDR3 is CASRNGVTDGYTF. CDR3 coding DNA: TGTGCCAGCAGGAATGGTGTGACGGATGGCTACACCTTC.

This clone was observed a single time. The chain is built from TRBV20-1 and TRBJ2-5; D gene unclear. The CDR3 covers 12 residues. V was trimmed by 4 bases and J by 4 bases, leaving 10 bases between them. In germline, CDR1 is DFQATT, CDR2 SNEGSKA (reference sequence). The CDR3 DNA is TGCAGTGCTATATCTTGGGGAGAGACCCAGTACTTC. It yields the protein CSAISWGETQYF.

This clone was picked up a small number of times. The chain couples TRBV10-2 to TRBJ2-1; D remains ambiguous. The V gene's germline CDR1 is WSHSY and CDR2 SAAADI. With 7 bases removed from V and 1 base from J, the gap between germline ends came to 2 bases. The CDR3 runs to 11 residues. As DNA, the CDR3 is TGCGCCAGCAAGTCCTACAATGAGCAGTTCTTC. The encoded protein is CASKSYNEQFF.

This clone was seen only a few times. The chain combines TRBV5-1 with TRBJ2-7; D is perhaps TRBD2 (6 bases). This CDR3 comprises 15 residues. Trimming stripped 0 bases from V and 3 bases from J, with 13 bases between. CDR1 SGHRS and CDR2 YFSETQ come from the germline V gene. CDR3 coding DNA: TGCGCCAGCAGCTTGGAGGGCGGAGGGATCTACGAGCAGTACTTC. Amino acids: CASSLEGGGIYEQYF.

The chain combines TRBV6-2 or TRBV6-3 with TRBJ1-1; 11 positions agree with TRBD1. CDR3 length equals 18 residues. Germline V lookup: CDR1 MNHEY, CDR2 SVGEGT. With 0 bases clipped from V and 4 bases from J, the junction kept 10 bases outside the gene matches. CDR3: CASSYSEGQGARGTEAFF. CDR3 DNA sequence: TGTGCCAGCAGTTACTCGGAAGGACAGGGGGCGCGGGGCACTGAAGCTTTCTTT.

CDR3 residues: CASSLRREAGQETQYF. Written as DNA, the CDR3 is TGTGCCAGCAGCTTGCGGCGGGAAGCGGGACAAGAGACCCAGTACTTC. The chain has TRBV7-2 and TRBJ2-5, with 7 bases aligning to TRBD2. Germline V gene data show CDR1 as SGHTA and CDR2 as FQGNSA. This CDR3 has 16 amino acids. Trimming at V came to 3 bases and at J to 2 bases, leaving 9 bases not matched to a gene. The variable domain in full, with the rest retrieved from reference TRBV7-2 and TRBJ2-5, is GAGVSQSPSNKVTEKGKDVELRCDPISGHTALYWYRQSLGQGLEFLIYFQGNSAPDKSGLPSDRFSAERTGGSVSTLTIQRTQQEDSAVYLCASSLRREAGQETQYFGPGTRLLVL.

This clone was recorded many times. The V call is TRBV30, the J call TRBJ2-1, with 11 bases identical to TRBD2. CDR1 and CDR2 (germline): GTSNPN, SVGIG (reference sequence). The CDR3 covers 14 residues. J was trimmed by 6 bases and V by 4 bases; bases with no gene match: 5. CDR3 in amino acids: CAWIGLAGINEQFF. In DNA, the CDR3 is TGTGCCTGGATAGGACTAGCGGGCATCAATGAGCAGTTCTTC.

The chain combines TRBV4-3 with TRBJ1-4; 11 bases align to TRBD1. Trimming took 2 bases from V and 7 from J; bases not matched to a gene: 6. This CDR3 has 16 residues. CDR1 LGHNA and CDR2 YSLEER come from the germline V gene. CDR3 in amino acids: CASSQWGQGGGEKLFF. The CDR3 region has the DNA TGCGCCAGCAGCCAATGGGGACAGGGGGGCGGTGAAAAACTGTTTTTT.

This clone came up many times. The V gene is TRBV18, the J gene TRBJ2-1; TRBD1 is a possible D gene (6 bases). The germline V gene has CDR1 KGHSH and CDR2 LQKENI. V dropped 3 bases and J dropped 7 bases, with 19 bases sitting between them. The CDR3 covers 16 residues. CDR3: CASSPDLTGTFNEQFF. The CDR3 DNA reads as TGTGCCAGCTCACCGGACTTAACCGGGACATTTAATGAGCAGTTCTTC.

In its sample, this clone was seen many times. The V call is TRBV2, the J call TRBJ2-5, with TRBD2 matching 7 bases. J lost 5 bases, V lost 6 bases, and 6 bases had no gene match. The germline gives CDR1 SNHLY, CDR2 FYNNEI. The CDR3 is 13 residues long. The CDR3 reads CASRGDYGETQYF. The CDR3 DNA is TGTGCCAGCAGGGGGGACTACGGGGAGACCCAGTACTTC.

At least ten counts were recorded for this clone. The chain combines TRBV7-2 with TRBJ2-7; D possibly corresponds to TRBD1 (6 bases). The CDR3 runs to 15 residues. Germline CDR1 and CDR2: SGHTA and FQGNSA. Trimming took 4 bases from V and 0 from J, leaving 13 bases between them. The CDR3 DNA follows: TGTGCCAGCAGCTCCCGACAGGCCCTCTCCTACGAGCAGTACTTC. This gives the protein CASSSRQALSYEQYF.

The CDR3 here is CASRPWVGEQFF. CDR3 DNA: TGTGCCAGCAGACCATGGGTGGGCGAGCAGTTCTTC. The chain couples TRBV7-9 to TRBJ2-1, with D unclear. The CDR3 contains 12 residues. Trimming removed 6 bases at V and 10 bases at J, with 13 bases between. Germline CDR1 is SEHNR and CDR2 is FQNEAQ (reference sequence).

V gene TRBV11-3 combines with J gene TRBJ2-7, with D perhaps TRBD2 (5 bases). V dropped 1 base and J dropped 0 bases, with 13 bases sitting between them. The CDR3 sequence is 16 residues long. The germline V gene encodes CDR1 SGHNT and CDR2 YENEEA. Here the CDR3 reads CASSLVLGRGSYEQYF. In DNA form, the CDR3 reads TGTGCCAGCAGCTTAGTACTAGGACGGGGCTCCTACGAGCAGTACTTC.

This clone was counted a few times. Just one base apart from a much larger clone, this may be a read error. The sample has other DNA sequences that encode this CDR3 too. The chain is built from TRBV4-2 and TRBJ2-7, with TRBD1 matching over 11 bases. The V gene's germline CDR1 is LGHNA and CDR2 YNFKEQ. J lost 4 bases, V lost 2 bases, and 4 bases had no gene match. The CDR3 is 15 residues long. The CDR3 region has the DNA TGTGCCAGCAGCCAACCTGGACAGGGGGCATACGAGCAGTACTTC. Amino acids: CASSQPGQGAYEQYF.

Ten or more counts support this clone. The chain carries TRBV27 and TRBJ2-5; 14 bases are shared with TRBD2. The germline V gene has CDR1 MNHEY and CDR2 SMNVEV (reference sequence). J lost 8 bases, V lost 0 bases, and 8 bases had no gene match. CDR3 length: 17 residues. CDR3 nucleotide sequence: TGTGCCAGCAGTTTATCCATACGACTAGCGGGAGGGTCTACCCAGTACTTC. This sequence encodes CASSLSIRLAGGSTQYF.

The V gene is TRBV28, the J gene TRBJ2-7; a possible D gene is TRBD2 (6 bases). This CDR3 comprises 14 residues. The germline V gene has CDR1 MDHEN and CDR2 SYDVKM. V dropped 6 bases and J dropped 0 bases, with 12 bases sitting between them. CDR3 loop: CASSGGRSSYEQYF. The CDR3 coding sequence is TGTGCCAGCAGCGGGGGACGCAGCTCCTACGAGCAGTACTTC.

This clone was seen a handful of times. This may be a read error: a much more frequent sequence differs by one nucleotide. This chain links TRBV18 with TRBJ2-7; no clear D. CDR1 KGHSH and CDR2 LQKENI come from the germline V gene. Trimming stripped 2 bases from V and 3 bases from J, with 11 bases between. The CDR3 totals 14 residues. The CDR3, as DNA: TGTGCCAGCTCACCAAATCGGGTAAGCTACGAGCAGTACTTC. This codes for CASSPNRVSYEQYF.

In this sample, this clone turned up many times. The V call is TRBV5-1, the J call TRBJ2-2; no firm D call. The germline gives CDR1 SGHRS, CDR2 YFSETQ. Trimming shortened V by 4 bases and J by 0 bases, and 10 bases separated the two germline ends. CDR3 length: 15 residues. The CDR3 here is CASSLDGANTGELFF. CDR3 bases: TGCGCCAGCAGCCTGGACGGCGCGAACACCGGGGAGCTGTTTTTT.

A remark on this clone: Other nucleotide sequences from this sample produce the same CDR3. V gene TRBV6-5 combines with J gene TRBJ2-2, with no clear D. The germline gives CDR1 MNHEY, CDR2 SVGAGI. Trimming removed 3 bases from V and 2 bases from J, with 10 bases in between. The CDR3 length is 15 residues. The CDR3 loop is CASSYGQANTGELFF. The CDR3 coding sequence is TGTGCCAGCAGTTATGGTCAGGCTAACACCGGGGAGCTGTTTTTT.

The table lists this clone with many counts. The identical CDR3 is also encoded by other nucleotide sequences in the sample. The genes are TRBV27 and TRBJ1-2; D remains ambiguous. The CDR3 spans 14 residues. V was shortened by 8 bases and J by 0 bases, with 13 bases between the two germline ends. CDR1 is MNHEY and CDR2 is SMNVEV in the germline V gene (reference sequence). The CDR3 DNA follows: TGTGCCAGCGGACCGATCACGTCTAACTATGGCTACACCTTC. This translates into CASGPITSNYGYTF.

As for this clone: The junction departs from the called germline gene at one end, perhaps through a read error. The V gene is TRBV14, the J gene TRBJ2-1, with D unclear. The CDR3 is 13 amino acids. Per germline, CDR1 SGHDN and CDR2 FVKESK. DNA of the CDR3: TGTGCCGGCAGCCAAGATATACGGGTGGAGCAGTTCTTC. Translating gives CAGSQDIRVEQFF. Combining the CDR3 with reference TRBV14 and TRBJ2-1 gives the whole variable domain EAGVTQFPSHSVIEKGQTVTLRCDPISGHDNLYWYRRVMGKEIKFLLHFVKESKQDESGMPNNRFLAERTGGTYSTLKVQPAELEDSGVYFCAGSQDIRVEQFFGPGTRLTVL.

This clone was seen many times. This rearrangement joins TRBV5-1 to TRBJ2-5, with a tentative D call TRBD2 (5 bases). The germline CDR1 and CDR2 sequences are SGHRS and YFSETQ. V gave up 3 bases and J gave up 5 bases, with 14 bases separating them. CDR3 length: 14 amino acids. The CDR3 DNA reads TGCGCCAGCAGCTCCCCCCGGGGAACTGAGACCCAGTACTTC. Its protein product is CASSSPRGTETQYF.

This clone has at least ten counts. The chain couples TRBV7-3 to TRBJ2-5, with D perhaps TRBD2 (5 bases). The CDR3 length is 15 residues. Per germline, CDR1 SGHTA and CDR2 FQGTGA. The V gene lost 0 bases and the J gene lost 2 bases, with 10 bases spanning the gap. This CDR3 is CASSLTRSGQETQYF. CDR3 DNA sequence: TGTGCCAGCAGCTTAACTAGATCGGGGCAAGAGACCCAGTACTTC. The full variable domain, with the rest looked up from reference TRBV7-3 and TRBJ2-5, is GAGVSQTPSNKVTEKGKYVELRCDPISGHTALYWYRQSLGQGPEFLIYFQGTGAADDSGLPNDRFFAVRPEGSVSTLKIQRTERGDSAVYLCASSLTRSGQETQYFGPGTRLLVL.